The 8 T cell receptor beta chains given below trace back to one sample, sequenced in a study of blood T cells in healthy people across ages. Next came a second PCR, run for roughly 6 to 11 cycles, which used a sample-barcoded 5' primer along with a J-beta primer mix. MiXCR was run by TCRdb on the 5' RACE reads, yielding one entry per CDR3 protein. The sample contains just over 1 million distinct CDR3 sequences, 45% of which appear only once. The sample comprised blood. These receptors were taken from a woman in her sixties or seventies in good health.

In its sample, this clonotype was seen once. A much larger clone differs from this one at a single base, so this may be a read error. The chain couples TRBV7-2 to TRBJ2-1; TRBD1 or TRBD2 may be the D gene (5 bases each). From germline, CDR1 is SGHTA and CDR2 FQGNSA. This CDR3 has 15 amino acids. Trimming removed 3 bases from V and 3 bases from J, with 12 bases in between. CDR3 in DNA: TGTGCCAGCAGCTTGGGGGTAAGCTTCTACAATGAGCAGTTCTTC. This codes for CASSLGVSFYNEQFF.

This chain connects TRBV6-1 to TRBJ2-3; the D is unclear. Per germline, CDR1 MNHNS and CDR2 SASEGT. This CDR3 spans 13 amino acids. The V end was cut by 1 base, the J end by 8 bases, with 10 bases between. CDR3 sequence (DNA): TGTGCCAGCAGTGAAGTCTCAGTAGGTACGCAGTATTTT. Protein sequence: CASSEVSVGTQYF.

The chain carries TRBV20-1 and TRBJ2-1; 8 bases line up with TRBD2. The CDR3 runs 15 residues. Germline CDR1 reads DFQATT; CDR2 reads SNEGSKA (reference sequence). The V segment lost 0 bases and the J segment 6 bases; nucleotides outside the gene matches: 7. The CDR3 sequence is CSAREGGRFLNEQFF. DNA for the CDR3: TGCAGTGCTAGAGAGGGCGGGAGGTTCCTCAATGAGCAGTTCTTC.

On this clonotype: A junction boundary mismatches the germline segment, possibly from a read error. This chain links TRBV20-1 with TRBJ1-6; D gene ambiguous. The germline CDR1 and CDR2 sequences are DFQATT and SNEGSKA (reference sequence). CDR3 size: 17 residues. This CDR3 reads CSARDLQASSYNSPLHF. In DNA, the CDR3 is TGCAGCGCTAGAGATCTGCAGGCGAGCTCCTATAATTCACCCCTCCACTTT.

V and J are TRBV19 and TRBJ2-6; unclear D gene. The CDR3 runs 15 residues. The V gene lost 5 bases and the J gene lost 3 bases, with 11 bases spanning the gap. Germline V CDR1 and CDR2: LNHDA, SQIVND (reference sequence). The DNA for the CDR3 is TGTGCCAGTAGTCTCCTCTCGGGTGGGGCCAACGTCCTGACTTTC. Amino acids: CASSLLSGGANVLTF.

V usage is TRBV21-1 and J usage is TRBJ1-6. TRBV21-1 is described as a pseudogene. The CDR3 consists of 14 residues. Here the CDR3 reads CASSRESGNSPLHF. For the CDR3, the DNA is TGTGCCAGCAGCAGGGAGTCGGGGAATTCACCCCTCCACTTT.

V usage is TRBV7-8 and J usage is TRBJ2-1, with 7 bases fitting TRBD2. CDR3 length: 17 residues. CDR1 SGHVS and CDR2 FQNEAQ come from the germline V gene. V was clipped by 0 bases and J by 1 base; unmatched bases: 6. The CDR3 bases are TGTGCCAGCAGCTTAGCTATGGCGGGAGTATCCTACAATGAGCAGTTCTTC. Its protein product is CASSLAMAGVSYNEQFF.

This clonotype showed up many times. The rearrangement links TRBV29-1 to TRBJ2-5, with D unclear. CDR1 is SQVTM and CDR2 is ANQGSEA in the germline V gene. Trimming removed 5 bases at V and 3 bases at J, with 13 bases between. The CDR3 sequence is 13 residues long. DNA of the CDR3: TGCAGCGTTCTGAGAAGTCTTAAAGAGACCCAGTACTTC. Its translation: CSVLRSLKETQYF.